The entry below describes one T cell receptor (beta chain). Its antigen is undetermined. These data originate in a study of cytomegalovirus exposure and HLA in healthy donors. Findings and caveats of the study: Clusters of TCRs from the first cohort tended to co-occur in the roughly 120 validation repertoires (as a later analysis found). Researchers catalogued 164 TCR beta chains as cytomegalovirus-associated. The authors confirmed in vitro that a few CMV-associated chains were specific for CMV antigens. As was reported, the classifier diagnosed cytomegalovirus status with high specificity and sensitivity.

Clones were sequenced by immunoSEQ multiplex PCR, and TCRdb holds only the in-frame ones, with some missing. This sample has 200,000 to 250,000 clones; over 80% occur once, and the top ten carry approximately 0.99%. J lost 2 bases, V lost 4 bases, and 6 bases had no gene match. Germline CDR1 is LNHNV and CDR2 is YYDKDF (reference sequence). CDR3 length: 15 amino acids. The rearrangement links TRBV15 to TRBJ2-3; the match to TRBD2 covers 7 bases. Source material: PBMCs. The receptor comes from a woman under 30 in good health and CMV-seronegative. Written as DNA, the CDR3 is TGTGCCACCAGCACCCCTAGCGGATCCACAGATACGCAGTATTTT. Residues: CATSTPSGSTDTQYF.